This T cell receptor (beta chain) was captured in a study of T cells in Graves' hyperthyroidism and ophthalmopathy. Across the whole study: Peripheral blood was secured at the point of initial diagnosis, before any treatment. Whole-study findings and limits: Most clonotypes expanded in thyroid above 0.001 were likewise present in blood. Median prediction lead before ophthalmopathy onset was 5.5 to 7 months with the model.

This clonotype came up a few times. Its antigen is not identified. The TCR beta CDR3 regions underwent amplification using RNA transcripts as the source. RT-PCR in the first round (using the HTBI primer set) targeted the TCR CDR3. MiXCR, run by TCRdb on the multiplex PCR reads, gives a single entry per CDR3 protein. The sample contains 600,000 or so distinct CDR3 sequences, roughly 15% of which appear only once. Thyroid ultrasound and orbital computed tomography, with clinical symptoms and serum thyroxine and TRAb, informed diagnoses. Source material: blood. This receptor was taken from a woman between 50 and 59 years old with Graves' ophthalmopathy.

Here the CDR3 reads CASRVQGTSFGNTIYF. The CDR3 DNA follows: TGTGCCAGCAGAGTACAGGGTACCTCCTTTGGAAACACCATATATTTT. The chain has TRBV7-2 and TRBJ1-3, with a tentative D call TRBD1 (6 bases). This CDR3 is built from 16 residues. The germline V gene has CDR1 SGHTA and CDR2 FQGNSA. The ends were cut back, 6 bases at V and 3 bases at J, with 18 bases in the middle.